This paragraph reports one T cell receptor beta chain. The data are from a study of blood T cell repertoires in COVID-19. This table comes from immunoSEQ multiplex PCR, and its TCRdb copy is limited to in-frame clones, with some not included. This table holds about 87,000 clones, under 85% found once. The sample taken for sequencing was peripheral blood. The sequence derives from a woman older than 75 with COVID-19, enrolled during active disease.

The CDR3 nucleotides read TGTGCCAGCAGCTTAGCCGGGGGGATCTCTGGAAACACCATATATTTT. This codes for CASSLAGGISGNTIYF. This chain uses TRBV7-2 with TRBJ1-3; perhaps TRBD1 as D (5 bases). The germline V gene encodes CDR1 SGHTA and CDR2 FQGNSA. Trimming left V 0 bases short and J 0 bases short, with 9 bases between. The CDR3 consists of 16 residues.